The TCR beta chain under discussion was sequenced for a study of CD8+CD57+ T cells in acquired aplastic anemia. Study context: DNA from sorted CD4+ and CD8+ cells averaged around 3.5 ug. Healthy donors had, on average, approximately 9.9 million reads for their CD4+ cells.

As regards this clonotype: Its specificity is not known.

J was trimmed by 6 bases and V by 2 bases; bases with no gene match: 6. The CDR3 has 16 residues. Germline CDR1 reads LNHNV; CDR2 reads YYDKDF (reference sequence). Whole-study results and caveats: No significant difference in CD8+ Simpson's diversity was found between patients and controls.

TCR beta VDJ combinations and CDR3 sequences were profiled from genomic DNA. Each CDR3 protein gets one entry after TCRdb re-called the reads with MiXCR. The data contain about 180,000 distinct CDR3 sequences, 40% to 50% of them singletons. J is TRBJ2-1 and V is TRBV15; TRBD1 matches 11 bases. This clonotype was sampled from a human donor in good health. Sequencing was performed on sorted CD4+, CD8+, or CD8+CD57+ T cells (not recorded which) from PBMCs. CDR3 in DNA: TGTGCCACCAGCAGAAGAGCCGGGACAGGGGGCAATGAGCAGTTCTTC. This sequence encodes CATSRRAGTGGNEQFF.